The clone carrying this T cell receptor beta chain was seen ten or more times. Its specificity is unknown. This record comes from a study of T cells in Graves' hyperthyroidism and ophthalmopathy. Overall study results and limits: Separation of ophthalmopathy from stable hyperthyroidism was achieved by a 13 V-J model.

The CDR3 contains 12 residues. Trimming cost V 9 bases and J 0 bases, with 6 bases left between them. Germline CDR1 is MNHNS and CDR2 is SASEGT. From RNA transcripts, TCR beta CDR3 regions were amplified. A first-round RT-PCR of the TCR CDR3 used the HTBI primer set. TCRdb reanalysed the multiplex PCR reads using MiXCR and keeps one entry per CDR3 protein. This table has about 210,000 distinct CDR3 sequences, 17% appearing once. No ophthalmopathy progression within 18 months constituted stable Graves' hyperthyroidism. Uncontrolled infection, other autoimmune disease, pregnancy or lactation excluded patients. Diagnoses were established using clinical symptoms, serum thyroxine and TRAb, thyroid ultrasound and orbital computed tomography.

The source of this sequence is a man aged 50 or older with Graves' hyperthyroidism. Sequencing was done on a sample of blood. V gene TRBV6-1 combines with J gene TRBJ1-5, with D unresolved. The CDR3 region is CASTNSNQPQHF. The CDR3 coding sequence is TGTGCCAGTACTAATAGCAATCAGCCCCAGCATTTT.